This passage covers 9 T cell receptor beta chains from one sample sequenced in a study of response to subunit inactivated influenza vaccine. TCRdb reprocessed the RT-PCR reads with MiXCR, giving one entry per CDR3 protein. The sample shows fewer than 700,000 distinct CDR3 sequences, over 10% of them seen only once. Source: PBMCs from blood, taken 35 to 45 days after vaccination. The receptors shown here come from a man aged 50 to 60 who received an inactivated influenza vaccine.

CDR3 sequence reads: CASSSDGGLEAFF. CDR3 bases: TGTGCCAGCAGTTCGGACGGCGGACTTGAAGCTTTCTTT. V gene TRBV12-3 or TRBV12-4 combines with J gene TRBJ1-1; unclear D gene. This CDR3 spans 13 amino acids. The germline V and J ends were trimmed by 4 bases and 7 bases, with 13 bases remaining between them.

This chain joins TRBV15 and TRBJ2-1, with 12 bases identical to TRBD2. Losses at the gene ends were 3 bases for V and 8 bases for J; bases not matched to a gene: 5. Looked up from germline, CDR1 is LNHNV and CDR2 is YYDKDF (reference sequence). This CDR3 has 15 amino acids. CDR3 loop: CATSRGLAGDDEQFF. In nucleotides, the CDR3 is TGTGCCACCAGCAGGGGACTAGCGGGCGACGATGAGCAGTTCTTC.

V usage is TRBV29-1 and J usage is TRBJ2-1, with D possibly matching TRBD2 (5 bases). The CDR3 runs 15 residues. Trimming removed 6 bases at V and 2 bases at J, with 17 bases between. Germline values: CDR1 SQVTM, CDR2 ANQGSEA. This CDR3 is CSVSPPGFTYNEQFF. In DNA form, the CDR3 reads TGCAGCGTCTCACCCCCGGGGTTTACCTACAATGAGCAGTTCTTC.

In the case of this clonotype: This may be a read error: a much more frequent sequence differs by one nucleotide. The chain carries TRBV4-3 and TRBJ1-5, with D unclear. The CDR3 spans 15 residues. The germline CDR1 and CDR2 sequences are LGHNA and YSLEER. V was clipped by 1 base and J by 3 bases, with 10 bases between them. CDR3 in amino acids: CASSQAEGYNQPQHF. CDR3 sequence (DNA): TGCGCCAGCAGCCAAGCTGAAGGTTACAATCAGCCCCAGCATTTT.

This clonotype was observed at least ten times. This chain connects TRBV20-1 to TRBJ2-7; TRBD2 agrees at 12 bases. CDR3 length: 15 amino acids. CDR1 is DFQATT, CDR2 SNEGSKA, per germline (reference sequence). V lost 5 bases and J lost 5; bases outside the gene matches: 10. In nucleotides, the CDR3 is TGCAGTGCTCAAGCAGGGACTAGCGGGCCCAACGAGCAGTACTTC. Its protein is CSAQAGTSGPNEQYF.

The table lists this clonotype with a few counts. The chain joins TRBV28 to TRBJ2-3, with D possibly TRBD1 on 6 matching bases. V shed 8 bases and J shed 0 bases, with 9 bases lying between them. Germline V gene sequence: CDR1 MDHEN, CDR2 SYDVKM. The CDR3 covers 13 residues. The CDR3 reads CASRTGSTDTQYF. The CDR3 DNA reads as TGTGCCAGCCGTACAGGGAGCACAGATACGCAGTATTTT. Looking up the rest from reference TRBV28 and TRBJ2-3 gives the full variable domain: DVKVTQSSRYLVKRTGEKVFLECVQDMDHENMFWYRQDPGLGLRLIYFSYDVKMKEKGDIPEGYSVSREKKERFSLILESASTNQTSMYLCASRTGSTDTQYFGPGTRLTVL.

There are many counts of this clonotype. The rearrangement uses TRBV20-1 and TRBJ2-2, with D perhaps being TRBD1 or TRBD2 (5 bases each). From germline, CDR1 is DFQATT and CDR2 SNEGSKA (reference sequence). Between the trimmed V and J ends, which lost 3 bases and 6 bases, there was a span of 8 bases. The CDR3 consists of 12 residues. The CDR3 sequence is CSASLGAGELFF. CDR3 nucleotide sequence: TGCAGTGCTAGTTTGGGGGCCGGGGAGCTGTTTTTT.

The chain uses TRBV29-1 and TRBJ2-3; D is unclear. Trimming removed 3 bases at V and 2 bases at J, with 6 bases between. The V gene's germline CDR1 is SQVTM and CDR2 ANQGSEA. The CDR3 extends over 12 amino acids. CDR3 loop: CSVDIITDTQYF. The CDR3 DNA reads TGCAGCGTTGATATCATCACAGATACGCAGTATTTT.

The rearrangement joins TRBV4-3 to TRBJ2-1; D not certain. V shed 0 bases and J shed 0 bases, with 12 bases lying between them. The germline V gene has CDR1 LGHNA and CDR2 YSLEER. The CDR3 extends over 17 amino acids. The CDR3 sequence: CASSQDLYRSSYNEQFF. CDR3 bases: TGCGCCAGCAGCCAAGATCTTTACCGGAGCTCCTACAATGAGCAGTTCTTC.